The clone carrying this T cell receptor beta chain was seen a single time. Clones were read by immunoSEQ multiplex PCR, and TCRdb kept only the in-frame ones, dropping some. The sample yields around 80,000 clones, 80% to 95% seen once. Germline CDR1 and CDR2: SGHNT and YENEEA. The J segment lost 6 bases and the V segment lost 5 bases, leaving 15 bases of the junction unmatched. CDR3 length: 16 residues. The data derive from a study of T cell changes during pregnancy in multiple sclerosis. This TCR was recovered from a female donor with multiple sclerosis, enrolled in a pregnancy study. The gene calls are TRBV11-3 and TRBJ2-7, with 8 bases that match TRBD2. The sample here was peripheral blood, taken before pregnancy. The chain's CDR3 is CASSRRGSGKFFEQYF. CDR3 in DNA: TGTGCCAGCAGCCGGAGGGGTAGCGGGAAATTCTTCGAGCAGTACTTC. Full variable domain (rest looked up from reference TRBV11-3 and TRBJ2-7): EAGVVQSPRYKIIEKKQPVAFWCNPISGHNTLYWYLQNLGQGPELLIRYENEEAVDDSQLPKDRFSAERLKGVDSTLKIQPAELGDSAVYLCASSRRGSGKFFEQYFGPGTRLTVT.